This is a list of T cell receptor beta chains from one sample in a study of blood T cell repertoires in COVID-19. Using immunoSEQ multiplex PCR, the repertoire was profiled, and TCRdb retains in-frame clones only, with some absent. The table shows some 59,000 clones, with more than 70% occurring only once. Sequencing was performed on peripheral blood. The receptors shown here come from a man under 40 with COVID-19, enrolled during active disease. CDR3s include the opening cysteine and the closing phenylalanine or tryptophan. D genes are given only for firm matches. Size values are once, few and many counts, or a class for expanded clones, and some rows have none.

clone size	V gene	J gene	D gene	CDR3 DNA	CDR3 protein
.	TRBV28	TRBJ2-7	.	TGTGCCAGCAGTTCTCTGGAGGGACCCACCTACGAGCAGTACTTC	CASSSLEGPTYEQYF
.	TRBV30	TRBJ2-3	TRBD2	TGTGCCTGGAGTGTGGCGAGCGGGGCCACAGATACGCAGTATTTT	CAWSVASGATDTQYF
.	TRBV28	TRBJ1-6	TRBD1	TGTGCCAGCAGTCTACTGGACAGGTTAAGCTCCTATAATTCACCCCTCCACTTT	CASSLLDRLSSYNSPLHF
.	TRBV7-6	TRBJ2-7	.	TGTGCCAGCAGCTTAGGGACTAACACTGGCGAGCAGTACTTC	CASSLGTNTGEQYF
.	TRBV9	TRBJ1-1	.	TGTGCCAGCAGCCCCTTACTAAACACTGAAGCTTTCTTT	CASSPLLNTEAFF
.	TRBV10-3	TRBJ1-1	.	TGTGCCACCCGGGGAGGCCTAAACACTGAAGCTTTCTTT	CATRGGLNTEAFF
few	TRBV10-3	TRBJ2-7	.	TGTGCCATCAGTGACGCCCACGGTTCCTACGAGCAGTACTTC	CAISDAHGSYEQYF
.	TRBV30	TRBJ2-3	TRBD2	TGTGCCTGGAGTGTACGCGAACTAGCGGGGCTTCTATATACGCAGTATTTT	CAWSVRELAGLLYTQYF
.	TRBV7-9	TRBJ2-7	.	TGTGCCAGCAGCTTACTCCGGGACACCGGTCTGTACGAGCAGTACTTC	CASSLLRDTGLYEQYF
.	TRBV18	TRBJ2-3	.	TGTGCCAGCTCATCAACAAGCACAGATACGCAGTATTTT	CASSSTSTDTQYF
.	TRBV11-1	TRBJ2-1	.	TGTGCCAGCAGCCCTGAGGGGGGGGCCTACAATGAGCAGTTCTTC	CASSPEGGAYNEQFF
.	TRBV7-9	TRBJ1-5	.	TGTGCCAGCAGCCGGGACACCACTAATCAGCCCCAGCATTTT	CASSRDTTNQPQHF
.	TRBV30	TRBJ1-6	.	TGTGCCTGGCGGACAGACAATTCACCCCTCCACTTT	CAWRTDNSPLHF
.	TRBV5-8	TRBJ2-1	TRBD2	TGTGCCAGCAGCCTACTAGCGGGAGGCAATGAGCAGTTCTTC	CASSLLAGGNEQFF
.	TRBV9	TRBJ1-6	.	TGTGCCAGCAGCGTAGACGGGTTTACTTCACCCCTCCACTTT	CASSVDGFTSPLHF
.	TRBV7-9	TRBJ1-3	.	TGTGCCAGCAGCTTAGGGCAGGGTGCTGGAAACACCATATATTTT	CASSLGQGAGNTIYF
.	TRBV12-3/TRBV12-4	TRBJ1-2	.	TGTGCCAGCAGTTTAAGGATAACGAGGGGCTACACCTTC	CASSLRITRGYTF
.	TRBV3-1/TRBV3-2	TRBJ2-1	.	TGTGCCAGCAGCCCCAAAAGGCGACAGTCCTACAATGAGCAGTTCTTC	CASSPKRRQSYNEQFF
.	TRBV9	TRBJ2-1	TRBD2	TGTGCCAGCAGCCCCCGCCAGGTAGCTAGCGGGAGGGCCTTACACAATGAGCAGTTCTTC	CASSPRQVASGRALHNEQFF
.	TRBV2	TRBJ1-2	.	TGTGCCAGCAGGATGACGGATTTGGGGAGCTATGGCTACACCTTC	CASRMTDLGSYGYTF
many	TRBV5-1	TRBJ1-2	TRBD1	TGCGCCAGCAGCTCTCAGGGGGCCGATGGCTACACCTTC	CASSSQGADGYTF
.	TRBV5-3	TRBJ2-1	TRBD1	TGTGCCAGAAGCTTGAGGGACAGGGGGCGGGATGAGCAGTTCTTC	CARSLRDRGRDEQFF
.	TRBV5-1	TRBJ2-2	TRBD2	TGCGCCAGCAGCTTGGCCCGGCTAGCGGGAGGGCCGGGCACCGGGGAGCTGTTTTTT	CASSLARLAGGPGTGELFF
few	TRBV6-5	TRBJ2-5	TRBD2	TGTGCCAGCAGCATCACTAGCGGGGGGGCAGAGACCCAGTACTTC	CASSITSGGAETQYF
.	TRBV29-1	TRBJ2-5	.	TGCAGCGTTGTCGGCAGGGGCGAGTACCAAGAGACCCAGTACTTC	CSVVGRGEYQETQYF
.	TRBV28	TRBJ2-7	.	TGTGCCAGCAGTGTCTGGGGTAGCGGACCTTACGAGCAGTACTTC	CASSVWGSGPYEQYF
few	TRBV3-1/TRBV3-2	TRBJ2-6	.	TGTGCCAGCAGCCAAGAGGCTAGCTGGGCTGGGGCCAACGTCCTGACTTTC	CASSQEASWAGANVLTF
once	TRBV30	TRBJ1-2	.	TGTGCCTGGATTAACAGGGCTGGCTACACCTTC	CAWINRAGYTF
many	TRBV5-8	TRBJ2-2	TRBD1	TGTGCCAGCAGCTCGGGACAGGGGGCGAACACCGGGGAGCTGTTTTTT	CASSSGQGANTGELFF
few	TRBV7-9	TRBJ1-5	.	TGTGCCAGCAGTTATCAGGGAGGGCCCAATCAGCCCCAGCATTTT	CASSYQGGPNQPQHF
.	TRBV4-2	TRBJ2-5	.	TGTGCCAGCAGCCAAGGAGGGCAGAGACAAGAGACCCAGTACTTC	CASSQGGQRQETQYF
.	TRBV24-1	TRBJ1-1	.	TGTGCCACCAGTGATTCTCCGGGACACAAAGCTTTCTTT	CATSDSPGHKAFF
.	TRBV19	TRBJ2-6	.	TGTGCCAGTAGTATAGACAGGGGCGCTGGGGCCAACGTCCTGACTTTC	CASSIDRGAGANVLTF
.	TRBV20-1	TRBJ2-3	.	TGCAGTGCTAGTCGCGGGACAGACCTATCAGATACGCAGTATTTT	CSASRGTDLSDTQYF
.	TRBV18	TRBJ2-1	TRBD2	TGTGCCAGCTCACCAGGGGACGGGGGGGCCTTCTACAATGAGCAGTTCTTC	CASSPGDGGAFYNEQFF
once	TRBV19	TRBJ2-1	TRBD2	TGTGCCAGTAATTCCGGGACTAGCGGGAGTTATAAAGATGAGCAGTTCTTC	CASNSGTSGSYKDEQFF
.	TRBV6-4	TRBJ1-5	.	TGTGCCAGCAGCCATCACGTTATTAGACAGGCGAGCAATCAGCCCCAGCATTTT	CASSHHVIRQASNQPQHF
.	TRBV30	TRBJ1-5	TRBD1	TGTGCCTGGAGTGTAGGACAGGGGGCTGATCAGCCCCAGCATTTT	CAWSVGQGADQPQHF
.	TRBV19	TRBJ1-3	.	TGTGCCAGTAGTATCGACAGGAGCTCTGGAAACACCATATATTTT	CASSIDRSSGNTIYF
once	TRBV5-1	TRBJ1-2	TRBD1	TGCGCCAGCAGCTTGGCGGGACAGGGCGATGGCTACACCTTC	CASSLAGQGDGYTF
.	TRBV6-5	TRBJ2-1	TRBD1	TGTGCCAGCAGTTACAGGGACAGTTCCTACAATGAGCAGTTCTTC	CASSYRDSSYNEQFF
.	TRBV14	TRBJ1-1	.	TGTGCCAGCAGCCAAGGTTTTGTGATAGGAGGTTACACTGAAGCTTTCTTT	CASSQGFVIGGYTEAFF
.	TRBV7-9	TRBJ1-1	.	TGTGCCAGCAGCTTAGGCCAGGGGAACACTGAAGCTTTCTTT	CASSLGQGNTEAFF
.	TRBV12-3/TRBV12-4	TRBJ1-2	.	TGTGCCAGCAGTTTAAGCGCTAACTATGGCTACACCTTC	CASSLSANYGYTF
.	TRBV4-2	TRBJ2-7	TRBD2	TGTGCCAGCAGCCAAGTAAGGGGAACGGGAGGTTCCTACGAGCAGTACTTC	CASSQVRGTGGSYEQYF